The clone carrying this T cell receptor (beta chain) was counted between two and nine times. What it recognizes is unknown. The table came from immunoSEQ multiplex PCR; TCRdb's copy has only in-frame clones and leaves some out. The sample gives a few thousand clones, 21% of which show up once; about 39% is in the top ten. The data belong to a study of sequential checkpoint blockade in melanoma. On the study more broadly: About two dozen patients had tumor biopsies before treatment and at week 13. Broader study findings: Response in arm A was associated with pretreatment TIL clonality.

Treatment noted: randomized to nivolumab then ipilimumab (arm A) or the reverse (arm B). This CDR3 region has 13 residues. The V and J ends lost 4 bases and 0 bases respectively, with 6 bases between them. Germline V gene data show CDR1 as MDHEN and CDR2 as SYDVKM. This clonotype originated in a human patient with melanoma. Some clones in this sample may be carry-over from other donors' samples. Here the sequenced sample was tumor tissue (inferred from file names), taken from a patient given nivolumab and ipilimumab in sequence. The J gene is TRBJ1-1, the V gene TRBV28; no reliable D call. CDR3 sequence: CASSSRLNTEAFF. In nucleotides, the CDR3 is TGTGCCAGCAGTTCAAGACTGAACACTGAAGCTTTCTTT.